Below are 14 T cell receptor beta chains sequenced from a single sample in a study of blood T cell repertoires in COVID-19. Assay used: immunoSEQ multiplex PCR; TCRdb lists only in-frame clones, some missing. Of 120,000 or so clones listed, 71% were seen once; the top ten hold more than 0.75%. The sample comprised peripheral blood. Source of these receptors: a human donor with acute or convalescent COVID-19. The donor label of this sample is uncertain.

This clone was found once. The rearrangement uses TRBV30 and TRBJ2-4, with D unclear. V lost 4 bases to trimming and J lost 6 bases, with 22 bases between them. From germline, CDR1 is GTSNPN and CDR2 SVGIG (reference sequence). The CDR3 has 16 amino acids. As DNA, the CDR3 is TGTGCCTGGACAGGTAGAACGAGTCGACCCCTAAACATTCAGTACTTC. Its translation is CAWTGRTSRPLNIQYF.

In this sample, this clone turned up once. The chain combines TRBV11-2 with TRBJ1-2, with D perhaps TRBD1 (5 bases). This CDR3 region has 14 residues. V dropped 3 bases and J dropped 1 base, with 9 bases sitting between them. Germline V gene lookup returns CDR1 SGHAT and CDR2 FQNNGV. The CDR3 protein is CASSFGRGNYGYTF. In nucleotides, the CDR3 is TGTGCCAGCAGCTTTGGTAGGGGTAACTATGGCTACACCTTC.

This clone turned up a few times. The CDR3 DNA reads TGTGCCAGTAGCGAGCGGATCGACTATGGCTACACCTTC. Translation gives CASSERIDYGYTF. The chain links TRBV19 to TRBJ1-2; D is unclear. Looked up from germline, CDR1 is LNHDA and CDR2 is SQIVND (reference sequence). The CDR3 length is 13 residues. Trimming cost V 6 bases and J 3 bases, with 11 bases left between them.

The chain couples TRBV9 to TRBJ2-3; tentatively, D is TRBD2 (10 bases). This CDR3 is built from 21 residues. The germline V and J ends were trimmed by 4 bases and 2 bases, with 32 bases remaining between them. CDR1 is SGDLS and CDR2 is YYNGEE in the germline V gene. The CDR3 DNA is TGTGCCAGCAGCCAAGGTACCGGACAGGGGAAACTAGCGGGGTTCACAGATACGCAGTATTTT. Its protein product is CASSQGTGQGKLAGFTDTQYF.

The V and J genes are TRBV4-1 and TRBJ2-7; 10 bases map to TRBD1. This CDR3 region has 16 residues. Looked up from germline, CDR1 is MGHRA and CDR2 is YSYEKL. Unmatched junction bases numbered 8, after V lost 3 bases and J lost 3 bases. CDR3 in DNA: TGCGCCAGCAGCCAGGAACCGGGACAGGGGAACTACGAGCAGTACTTC. As protein: CASSQEPGQGNYEQYF.

The sample holds a few counts of this clone. The V call is TRBV3-1 (or the pseudogene TRBV3-2), the J call TRBJ2-5; the D gene is possibly TRBD1 (6 bases). This CDR3 has 14 amino acids. The germline V gene encodes CDR1 LGHDT and CDR2 YNNKEL (reference sequence). Trimming took off 3 bases at V and 5 bases at J, with 13 bases between the two ends. CDR3 loop: CASSQGASTETQYF. The CDR3 nucleotides are TGTGCCAGCAGCCAGGGGGCGTCGACGGAGACCCAGTACTTC.

The V gene is TRBV10-3, the J gene TRBJ1-2, with D unclear. V shed 7 bases and J shed 7 bases, with 16 bases lying between them. The CDR3 is 13 residues long. Germline V gene lookup returns CDR1 ENHRY and CDR2 SYGVKD. This CDR3 is CAIKEREVGGYTF. CDR3 DNA sequence: TGTGCCATCAAGGAACGGGAGGTGGGTGGCTACACCTTC.

The rearrangement joins TRBV5-5 to TRBJ1-4, with D hard to call. There are 13 residues in the CDR3. V was cut by 5 bases and J by 4 bases, with 9 bases left in between. Per germline, CDR1 SGHKS and CDR2 YYEKEE (reference sequence). DNA for the CDR3: TGTGCCAGCAGTCAGGACTTTAATGAAAAACTGTTTTTT. Its protein is CASSQDFNEKLFF.

The rearrangement links TRBV7-6 to TRBJ2-7, with D possibly TRBD1 on 6 matching bases. V was pared by 5 bases and J by 3 bases, with 14 bases between. Germline assignment: CDR1 SGHVS and CDR2 FNYEAQ. The length of the CDR3 is 14 residues. The CDR3 is CASSPGALFYEQYF. For the CDR3, the DNA is TGTGCCAGCAGCCCAGGGGCCCTCTTCTACGAGCAGTACTTC. Supplemented by reference TRBV7-6 and TRBJ2-7, the full variable domain reads GAGVSQSPRYKVTKRGQDVALRCDPISGHVSLYWYRQALGQGPEFLTYFNYEAQQDKSGLPNDRFSAERPEGSISTLTIQRTEQRDSAMYRCASSPGALFYEQYFGPGTRLTVT.

This chain uses TRBV5-1 with TRBJ2-1; tentative D call: TRBD2 (5 bases). Trimming removed 2 bases from V and 7 bases from J, with 19 bases in between. The CDR3 length is 16 residues. Germline loops: CDR1 SGHRS, CDR2 YFSETQ. The CDR3 nucleotides are TGCGCCAGCAGCTTTAGACCCCCAGAGGGTGGGAATGAGCAGTTCTTC. It yields the protein CASSFRPPEGGNEQFF.

The chain has TRBV5-5 and TRBJ1-6; D perhaps matches TRBD1 (6 bases). V shed 4 bases and J shed 8 bases, with 13 bases lying between them. Per the germline V gene, CDR1 is SGHKS and CDR2 is YYEKEE (reference sequence). This CDR3 has 14 residues. The CDR3 loop reads CASSHLNRDSPLHF. The DNA of the CDR3 is TGTGCCAGCAGCCATTTAAACAGGGATTCACCCCTCCACTTT.

This rearrangement joins TRBV7-6 to TRBJ1-5, with a weak D call TRBD1 (6 bases). Trimming shortened V by 3 bases and J by 2 bases, and 11 bases separated the two germline ends. Germline CDR1 reads SGHVS; CDR2 reads FNYEAQ. CDR3 length: 15 residues. As DNA, the CDR3 is TGTGCCAGCAGCTTGCTCCCAGGGGGCAATCAGCCCCAGCATTTT. Its protein product is CASSLLPGGNQPQHF.

Notes on this clone: Other nucleotide sequences from this sample produce the same CDR3. V gene TRBV19 combines with J gene TRBJ1-6; tentatively, D is TRBD1 (5 bases). Trimming took off 3 bases at V and 5 bases at J, with 11 bases between the two ends. CDR3 size: 15 residues. Per germline, CDR1 LNHDA and CDR2 SQIVND (reference sequence). The CDR3: CASSIQGGNNSPLHF. The CDR3, as DNA: TGTGCCAGTAGTATCCAGGGAGGTAATAATTCACCCCTCCACTTT.

This rearrangement joins TRBV28 to TRBJ1-1; weak D call: TRBD1 (6 bases). Between the trimmed V and J ends, which lost 2 bases and 8 bases, there was a span of 21 bases. Per the germline V gene, CDR1 is MDHEN and CDR2 is SYDVKM. The CDR3 totals 16 residues. CDR3 sequence: CASSLIVTGPSFEAFF. The DNA of the CDR3 is TGTGCCAGCAGTTTAATAGTAACAGGGCCCTCCTTCGAAGCTTTCTTT.